These 8 T cell receptor beta chains were sequenced from one sample in a study of cytomegalovirus exposure and HLA in healthy donors. PCR primers comprised 60 Vbeta and 13 Jbeta primers. Libraries were prepared by immunoSEQ multiplex PCR; TCRdb keeps only in-frame clonotypes and omits some of them. This repertoire shows approximately 150,000 clones, about 80% found once; its top ten account for 2% to 2.5%. The material sequenced was PBMCs. These receptors came from a middle-aged man in good health and CMV-seronegative.

J is TRBJ1-1 and V is TRBV6-5; 7 bases map to TRBD1. This CDR3 region has 12 residues. Germline lookup yields CDR1 MNHEY and CDR2 SVGAGI. V gave up 2 bases and J gave up 8 bases; unmatched junction bases: 2. CDR3 sequence reads: CASSYGTAEAFF. In DNA form, the CDR3 reads TGTGCCAGCAGTTACGGGACAGCCGAAGCTTTCTTT.

This clone was recorded only once. The chain has TRBV10-3 and TRBJ2-1, with a weak D call TRBD2 (6 bases). CDR1 is ENHRY and CDR2 is SYGVKD in the germline V gene. The ends were cut back, 6 bases at V and 5 bases at J, with 14 bases in the middle. The CDR3 totals 14 residues. The CDR3 region is CAIRASDVHNEQFF. The DNA of the CDR3 is TGTGCCATCAGGGCTAGCGACGTGCACAATGAGCAGTTCTTC.

This clone was observed a few times. The V and J genes are TRBV5-1 and TRBJ2-7; tentative D call: TRBD2 (6 bases). V shed 4 bases and J shed 2 bases, with 13 bases lying between them. This CDR3 is 14 amino acids long. Germline V gene lookup returns CDR1 SGHRS and CDR2 YFSETQ. The CDR3 coding sequence is TGCGCCAGCAGCCCCGGTGGGGGGACCTACGAGCAGTACTTC. Its protein is CASSPGGGTYEQYF.

Remarks on this clone: At one of its ends the junction is not consistent with the germline gene, which may arise from a read error. V is TRBV7-9 and J is TRBJ2-5; 11 nucleotides match TRBD2. Germline loops: CDR1 SEHNR, CDR2 FQNEAQ (reference sequence). This CDR3 is 18 amino acids long. The CDR3 region is CSSSFIGTSGADFRTQYF. The CDR3 DNA reads as TGTTCCAGCAGCTTTATCGGGACTAGCGGAGCGGACTTTAGGACCCAGTACTTC.

The V and J genes are TRBV5-1 and TRBJ1-2, with 8 positions matching TRBD1. After removal of 0 bases from V and 4 bases from J, the junction contained 5 bases not matched to a gene. There are 15 residues in the CDR3. Per the germline V gene, CDR1 is SGHRS and CDR2 is YFSETQ. CDR3 sequence (DNA): TGCGCCAGCAGCTTGGGGGGACAGGCGTCCTATGGCTACACCTTC. Translating gives CASSLGGQASYGYTF.

The V call is TRBV13, the J call TRBJ2-7, with 9 bases that match TRBD1. Germline V gives CDR1 PRHDT, CDR2 FYEKMQ (reference sequence). The CDR3 is 16 residues long. With V trimmed by 0 bases and J by 4 bases, 7 bases remained unmatched. CDR3 sequence (DNA): TGTGCCAGCAGCTTAGGACAGGGGGCGATAGCTTACGAGCAGTACTTC. Translating it yields CASSLGQGAIAYEQYF. Based on the CDR3 plus reference TRBV13 and TRBJ2-7, the full variable domain is AAGVIQSPRHLIKEKRETATLKCYPIPRHDTVYWYQQGPGQDPQFLISFYEKMQSDKGSIPDRFSAQQFSDYHSELNMSSLELGDSALYFCASSLGQGAIAYEQYFGPGTRLTVT.

The chain combines TRBV28 with TRBJ2-1; 7 bases line up with TRBD2. The CDR3 spans 13 residues. J gave up 8 bases and V 6 bases, and 7 bases lay outside the gene matches. Germline CDR1 reads MDHEN; CDR2 reads SYDVKM. The DNA of the CDR3 is TGTGCCAGCAGCCCCGGGGGGAGGCATGAGCAGTTCTTC. It codes for CASSPGGRHEQFF. Drawing the rest from reference TRBV28 and TRBJ2-1, the complete variable domain is DVKVTQSSRYLVKRTGEKVFLECVQDMDHENMFWYRQDPGLGLRLIYFSYDVKMKEKGDIPEGYSVSREKKERFSLILESASTNQTSMYLCASSPGGRHEQFFGPGTRLTVL.

The CDR3 coding sequence is TGTGCCAGTACCCCGGCCCGGGGACTAGCGGAGACAGATACGCAGTATTTT. Its translation: CASTPARGLAETDTQYF. The chain links TRBV19 to TRBJ2-3, with 11 bases identical to TRBD2. V lost 7 bases, J lost 3 bases, and 12 bases stayed unmatched. The CDR3 runs 17 residues. CDR1 LNHDA and CDR2 SQIVND come from the germline V gene (reference sequence).